Following are 28 T cell receptor beta chains from one sample sequenced in a study of blood T cell repertoires in COVID-19. Sequencing was performed with immunoSEQ multiplex PCR; in TCRdb, only in-frame clones are kept and a portion is missing. This sample has about 18,000 clones, with 75% to 90% found just once. Sequences were obtained from peripheral blood. Receptors originate from a man older than 75 with acute or convalescent COVID-19.

The chain is built from TRBV30 and TRBJ1-1; 9 bases match TRBD1. Trimming at V came to 5 bases and at J to 5 bases, leaving 3 bases not matched to a gene. This CDR3 has 12 residues. The V gene's germline CDR1 is GTSNPN and CDR2 SVGIG (reference sequence). CDR3 in amino acids: CAWDRGGTEAFF. CDR3 in DNA: TGTGCCTGGGACAGGGGGGGAACTGAAGCTTTCTTT.

The chain is built from TRBV19 and TRBJ2-1; 7 bases line up with TRBD2. CDR1 LNHDA and CDR2 SQIVND come from the germline V gene (reference sequence). This CDR3 has 16 amino acids. J gave up 0 bases and V 6 bases, and 8 bases lay outside the gene matches. CDR3: CASRVVGGSSYNEQFF. CDR3 nucleotide sequence: TGTGCCAGTAGGGTGGTGGGGGGGAGCTCCTACAATGAGCAGTTCTTC.

V usage is TRBV11-2 and J usage is TRBJ2-3, with a tentative D call TRBD2 (6 bases). Trimming pared 1 base from V and 5 bases from J, leaving 13 bases between. CDR1 and CDR2 from the germline V gene are SGHAT and FQNNGV. This CDR3 spans 15 amino acids. The CDR3 region has the DNA TGTGCCAGCAGCTTAGGTTATGGGGGGAGAGATACGCAGTATTTT. Protein product: CASSLGYGGRDTQYF.

V usage is TRBV2 and J usage is TRBJ1-1, with D hard to call. CDR3 size: 14 residues. The V and J ends lost 6 bases and 1 base respectively, with 12 bases between them. CDR1 SNHLY and CDR2 FYNNEI come from the germline V gene. The CDR3 region has the DNA TGTGCCAGCAGGGTCGCACATACGAACACTGAAGCTTTCTTT. Amino acid sequence: CASRVAHTNTEAFF.

The chain has TRBV4-1 and TRBJ1-3; D gene uncertain. V was clipped by 0 bases and J by 0 bases, with 9 bases between them. The CDR3 extends over 16 amino acids. Germline CDR1 MGHRA, CDR2 YSYEKL. The chain's CDR3 is CASSQDRRSSGNTIYF. The CDR3 coding sequence is TGCGCCAGCAGCCAAGATCGGCGGAGCTCTGGAAACACCATATATTTT.

This clone was counted a single time. The chain carries TRBV4-1 and TRBJ2-5; possible D gene TRBD1, 5 bases. CDR3 length: 12 amino acids. The germline V gene encodes CDR1 MGHRA and CDR2 YSYEKL. V shed 1 base and J shed 9 bases, with 9 bases lying between them. In DNA form, the CDR3 reads TGCGCCAGCAGCCAAGGGGGCTTCGCCCAGTACTTC. Translating gives CASSQGGFAQYF.

This chain uses TRBV29-1 with TRBJ2-2; 8 positions match TRBD1. Losses at the gene ends were 4 bases for V and 6 bases for J; bases not matched to a gene: 7. Germline CDR1 SQVTM, CDR2 ANQGSEA. This CDR3 is built from 14 residues. In DNA form, the CDR3 reads TGCAGCGTTGCTGACAGGGGTTATGCCGGGGAGCTGTTTTTT. Protein product: CSVADRGYAGELFF.

The chain uses TRBV3-1 (or the pseudogene TRBV3-2) and TRBJ1-4; weak D call: TRBD1 (5 bases). The CDR3 contains 16 residues. V lost 0 bases and J lost 2, with 10 bases in between. Germline-derived CDR1 and CDR2 are LGHDT and YNNKEL (reference sequence). The CDR3 region is CASSQDPGRTNEKLFF. The CDR3 region has the DNA TGTGCCAGCAGCCAAGACCCAGGGCGGACTAATGAAAAACTGTTTTTT.

The chain recombines TRBV2 with TRBJ1-6; D unclear. The length of the CDR3 is 14 residues. Trimming shortened V by 2 bases and J by 10 bases, and 12 bases separated the two germline ends. Germline CDR1 is SNHLY and CDR2 is FYNNEI. Here the CDR3 reads CASSELSDRSPLHF. CDR3 DNA: TGTGCCAGCAGTGAATTGAGTGATCGGTCACCCCTCCACTTT. Using reference TRBV2 and TRBJ1-6 for the parts outside the CDR3, the full variable domain is EPEVTQTPSHQVTQMGQEVILRCVPISNHLYFYWYRQILGQKVEFLVSFYNNEISEKSEIFDDQFSVERPDGSNFTLKIRSTKLEDSAMYFCASSELSDRSPLHFGNGTRLTVT.

The chain recombines TRBV7-9 with TRBJ1-4; D perhaps matches TRBD1 (6 bases). CDR1 and CDR2 (germline): SEHNR, FQNEAQ (reference sequence). The CDR3 runs to 13 residues. The V and J ends lost 7 bases and 8 bases respectively, with 14 bases between them. The CDR3 protein is CASTQEGHEKLFF. CDR3 sequence (DNA): TGTGCCAGCACGCAAGAGGGACACGAAAAACTGTTTTTT. Complete variable domain (other parts from reference TRBV7-9 and TRBJ1-4): DTGVSQNPRHKITKRGQNVTFRCDPISEHNRLYWYRQTLGQGPEFLTYFQNEAQLEKSRLLSDRFSAERPKGSFSTLEIQRTEQGDSAMYLCASTQEGHEKLFFGSGTQLSVL.

In DNA form, the CDR3 reads TGTGCCAGCAGCAGCATAGCGGGGGGGACCCGCCATACGCAGTATTTT. It encodes CASSSIAGGTRHTQYF. This chain joins TRBV9 and TRBJ2-3; 11 bases agree with TRBD2. V shed 4 bases and J 7 bases; nucleotides not matched to a gene: 11. Germline CDR1 reads SGDLS; CDR2 reads YYNGEE. The CDR3 extends over 16 amino acids.

The rearrangement joins TRBV19 to TRBJ2-1, with 11 positions matching TRBD1. Germline lookup yields CDR1 LNHDA and CDR2 SQIVND (reference sequence). This CDR3 region has 14 residues. V lost 6 bases and J lost 6; bases outside the gene matches: 4. The CDR3 DNA reads TGTGCCAGTAGCGGACAGGGGGCTGGCAATGAGCAGTTCTTC. Encoded protein: CASSGQGAGNEQFF. The variable domain in full, completed from reference TRBV19 and TRBJ2-1, reads DGGITQSPKYLFRKEGQNVTLSCEQNLNHDAMYWYRQDPGQGLRLIYYSQIVNDFQKGDIAEGYSVSREKKESFPLTVTSAQKNPTAFYLCASSGQGAGNEQFFGPGTRLTVL.

The rearrangement links TRBV7-9 to TRBJ1-1; weak D call: TRBD1 (5 bases). This CDR3 has 12 residues. V was clipped by 7 bases and J by 11 bases, with 17 bases between them. Germline CDR1 is SEHNR and CDR2 is FQNEAQ (reference sequence). CDR3 sequence reads: CASTLGEALAFF. The CDR3 coding sequence is TGTGCCAGCACCCTAGGGGAGGCCCTCGCTTTCTTT.

The table lists this clone with a count of one. The chain couples TRBV5-5 to TRBJ1-3, with TRBD1 identical over 9 bases. This CDR3 has 19 amino acids. Germline-derived CDR1 and CDR2 are SGHKS and YYEKEE (reference sequence). Trimming took 4 bases from V and 0 from J; bases not matched to a gene: 14. The CDR3 is CASSPITRTGASSGNTIYF. The CDR3 region has the DNA TGTGCCAGCAGCCCAATCACGCGGACAGGGGCTAGCTCTGGAAACACCATATATTTT.

The rearrangement joins TRBV4-1 to TRBJ1-2, with D possibly matching TRBD1 (5 bases). This CDR3 is built from 14 residues. V lost 0 bases and J 3 bases, leaving 8 bases between the germline ends. Germline V CDR1 and CDR2: MGHRA, YSYEKL. CDR3 nucleotides: TGCGCCAGCAGCCAAGAGACAGCCGACTATGGCTACACCTTC. Its protein is CASSQETADYGYTF.

The chain combines TRBV27 with TRBJ1-1; TRBD1 aligns across 7 bases. Germline CDR1 and CDR2: MNHEY and SMNVEV (reference sequence). Trimming at V came to 8 bases and at J to 11 bases, leaving 17 bases not matched to a gene. This CDR3 spans 14 amino acids. The CDR3 reads CASSTPGDRGPAFF. In nucleotides, the CDR3 is TGTGCCAGCTCGACCCCCGGGGATAGGGGGCCCGCTTTCTTT.

This chain connects TRBV6-1 to TRBJ2-7, with 7 bases matching TRBD2. Per germline, CDR1 MNHNS and CDR2 SASEGT. Losses at the gene ends were 1 base for V and 5 bases for J; bases not matched to a gene: 5. The length of the CDR3 is 14 residues. CDR3 protein: CASSEGGRVDEQYF. The DNA of the CDR3 is TGTGCCAGCAGTGAAGGGGGGAGGGTCGACGAGCAGTACTTC.

This clone was detected a few times. CDR3 loop: CASSRTGYKDGYTF. The CDR3 nucleotides are TGTGCCAGCAGCCGGACGGGGTATAAGGATGGCTACACCTTC. The chain is built from TRBV16 and TRBJ1-2; D gene uncertain. Per the germline V gene, CDR1 is KGHSY and CDR2 is FQNENV. This CDR3 spans 14 amino acids. Trimming shortened V by 4 bases and J by 6 bases, and 15 bases separated the two germline ends.

J is TRBJ1-2 and V is TRBV5-6, with 9 bases identical to TRBD1. The CDR3 covers 15 residues. Germline V lookup: CDR1 SGHDT, CDR2 YYEEEE. J gave up 5 bases and V 1 base, and 6 bases lay outside the gene matches. CDR3 bases: TGTGCCAGCAGCTTGACCACCGGGACAGGGTATGGCTACACCTTC. Its translation is CASSLTTGTGYGYTF.

This clone was found once. This rearrangement joins TRBV18 to TRBJ2-3, with 8 bases identical to TRBD2. The CDR3 has 14 amino acids. The germline CDR1 and CDR2 sequences are KGHSH and LQKENI. Losses at the gene ends were 6 bases for V and 4 bases for J; bases not matched to a gene: 6. CDR3 loop: CASSLTSGADTQYF. In nucleotides, the CDR3 is TGTGCCAGCTCGCTAACTAGCGGTGCAGATACGCAGTATTTT.

The chain employs TRBV12-5 and TRBJ2-5, with 11 bases matching TRBD2. Germline loops: CDR1 LGHNT, CDR2 FRNRAP. V trimming: 8 bases; J trimming: 1 base; junction bases outside the gene matches: 9. CDR3 length: 16 residues. CDR3 region: CASSKTSGGSQETQYF. DNA of the CDR3: TGTGCTAGTAGTAAAACTAGCGGGGGCAGCCAAGAGACCCAGTACTTC.

The V gene is TRBV7-3, the J gene TRBJ2-5; 8 positions agree with TRBD1. There are 13 residues in the CDR3. The germline gives CDR1 SGHTA, CDR2 FQGTGA. J gave up 4 bases and V 5 bases, and 3 bases lay outside the gene matches. The CDR3 sequence is CASSPGGAETQYF. The CDR3 nucleotides read TGTGCCAGCAGCCCAGGGGGCGCAGAGACCCAGTACTTC.

The rearrangement joins TRBV25-1 to TRBJ1-3, with D possibly TRBD1 on 6 matching bases. The CDR3 has 15 amino acids. The V end lost 4 bases, the J end lost 0 bases, and 10 bases lay between the germline ends. Germline V lookup: CDR1 MGHDK, CDR2 SYGVNS. As DNA, the CDR3 is TGTGCCAGCAGTGGGACAGAGCGCTCTGGAAACACCATATATTTT. It yields the protein CASSGTERSGNTIYF.

V usage is TRBV13 and J usage is TRBJ1-2; no definite D call. The CDR3 is made up of 13 amino acids. Germline CDR1 and CDR2: PRHDT and FYEKMQ (reference sequence). The V end was cut by 0 bases, the J end by 7 bases, with 9 bases between. CDR3 nucleotides: TGTGCCAGCAGCTTAGGCCTAACTCGTGGCTACACCTTC. Its protein product is CASSLGLTRGYTF.

This chain joins TRBV10-3 and TRBJ1-1; 8 bases are a match to TRBD1. Trimming cost V 3 bases and J 1 base; bases outside gene matches: 4. Per the germline V gene, CDR1 is ENHRY and CDR2 is SYGVKD. There are 15 residues in the CDR3. The CDR3: CAISERQGTNTEAFF. The CDR3 nucleotides are TGTGCCATCAGTGAACGACAGGGGACGAACACTGAAGCTTTCTTT.

The chain carries TRBV5-5 and TRBJ2-1, with TRBD2 matching over 13 bases. CDR1 is SGHKS, CDR2 YYEKEE, per germline (reference sequence). The CDR3 totals 14 residues. Unmatched junction bases numbered 0, after V lost 4 bases and J lost 5 bases. The CDR3 loop reads CASSTSGGDNEQFF. Written as DNA, the CDR3 is TGTGCCAGCAGCACTAGCGGGGGGGACAATGAGCAGTTCTTC. The variable domain in full, with the rest retrieved from reference TRBV5-5 and TRBJ2-1, is DAGVTQSPTHLIKTRGQQVTLRCSPISGHKSVSWYQQVLGQGPQFIFQYYEKEERGRGNFPDRFSARQFPNYSSELNVNALLLGDSALYLCASSTSGGDNEQFFGPGTRLTVL.

This chain links TRBV4-1 with TRBJ1-3; D possibly corresponds to TRBD1 (5 bases). CDR1 and CDR2 from the germline V gene are MGHRA and YSYEKL. The CDR3 covers 15 residues. Trimming stripped 4 bases from V and 0 bases from J, with 10 bases between. CDR3 amino acids: CASSPQTGSGNTIYF. The DNA of the CDR3 is TGCGCCAGCAGCCCCCAAACAGGCTCTGGAAACACCATATATTTT.

The V call is TRBV6-1, the J call TRBJ1-1, with 11 bases matching TRBD1. V lost 2 bases to trimming and J lost 10 bases; unmatched junction nucleotides: 9. This CDR3 has 15 amino acids. Per germline, CDR1 MNHNS and CDR2 SASEGT. CDR3 DNA sequence: TGTGCCAGCAGTGAATGGGACAGGGGGTTACCTAGAGCTTTCTTT. It is translated as CASSEWDRGLPRAFF.